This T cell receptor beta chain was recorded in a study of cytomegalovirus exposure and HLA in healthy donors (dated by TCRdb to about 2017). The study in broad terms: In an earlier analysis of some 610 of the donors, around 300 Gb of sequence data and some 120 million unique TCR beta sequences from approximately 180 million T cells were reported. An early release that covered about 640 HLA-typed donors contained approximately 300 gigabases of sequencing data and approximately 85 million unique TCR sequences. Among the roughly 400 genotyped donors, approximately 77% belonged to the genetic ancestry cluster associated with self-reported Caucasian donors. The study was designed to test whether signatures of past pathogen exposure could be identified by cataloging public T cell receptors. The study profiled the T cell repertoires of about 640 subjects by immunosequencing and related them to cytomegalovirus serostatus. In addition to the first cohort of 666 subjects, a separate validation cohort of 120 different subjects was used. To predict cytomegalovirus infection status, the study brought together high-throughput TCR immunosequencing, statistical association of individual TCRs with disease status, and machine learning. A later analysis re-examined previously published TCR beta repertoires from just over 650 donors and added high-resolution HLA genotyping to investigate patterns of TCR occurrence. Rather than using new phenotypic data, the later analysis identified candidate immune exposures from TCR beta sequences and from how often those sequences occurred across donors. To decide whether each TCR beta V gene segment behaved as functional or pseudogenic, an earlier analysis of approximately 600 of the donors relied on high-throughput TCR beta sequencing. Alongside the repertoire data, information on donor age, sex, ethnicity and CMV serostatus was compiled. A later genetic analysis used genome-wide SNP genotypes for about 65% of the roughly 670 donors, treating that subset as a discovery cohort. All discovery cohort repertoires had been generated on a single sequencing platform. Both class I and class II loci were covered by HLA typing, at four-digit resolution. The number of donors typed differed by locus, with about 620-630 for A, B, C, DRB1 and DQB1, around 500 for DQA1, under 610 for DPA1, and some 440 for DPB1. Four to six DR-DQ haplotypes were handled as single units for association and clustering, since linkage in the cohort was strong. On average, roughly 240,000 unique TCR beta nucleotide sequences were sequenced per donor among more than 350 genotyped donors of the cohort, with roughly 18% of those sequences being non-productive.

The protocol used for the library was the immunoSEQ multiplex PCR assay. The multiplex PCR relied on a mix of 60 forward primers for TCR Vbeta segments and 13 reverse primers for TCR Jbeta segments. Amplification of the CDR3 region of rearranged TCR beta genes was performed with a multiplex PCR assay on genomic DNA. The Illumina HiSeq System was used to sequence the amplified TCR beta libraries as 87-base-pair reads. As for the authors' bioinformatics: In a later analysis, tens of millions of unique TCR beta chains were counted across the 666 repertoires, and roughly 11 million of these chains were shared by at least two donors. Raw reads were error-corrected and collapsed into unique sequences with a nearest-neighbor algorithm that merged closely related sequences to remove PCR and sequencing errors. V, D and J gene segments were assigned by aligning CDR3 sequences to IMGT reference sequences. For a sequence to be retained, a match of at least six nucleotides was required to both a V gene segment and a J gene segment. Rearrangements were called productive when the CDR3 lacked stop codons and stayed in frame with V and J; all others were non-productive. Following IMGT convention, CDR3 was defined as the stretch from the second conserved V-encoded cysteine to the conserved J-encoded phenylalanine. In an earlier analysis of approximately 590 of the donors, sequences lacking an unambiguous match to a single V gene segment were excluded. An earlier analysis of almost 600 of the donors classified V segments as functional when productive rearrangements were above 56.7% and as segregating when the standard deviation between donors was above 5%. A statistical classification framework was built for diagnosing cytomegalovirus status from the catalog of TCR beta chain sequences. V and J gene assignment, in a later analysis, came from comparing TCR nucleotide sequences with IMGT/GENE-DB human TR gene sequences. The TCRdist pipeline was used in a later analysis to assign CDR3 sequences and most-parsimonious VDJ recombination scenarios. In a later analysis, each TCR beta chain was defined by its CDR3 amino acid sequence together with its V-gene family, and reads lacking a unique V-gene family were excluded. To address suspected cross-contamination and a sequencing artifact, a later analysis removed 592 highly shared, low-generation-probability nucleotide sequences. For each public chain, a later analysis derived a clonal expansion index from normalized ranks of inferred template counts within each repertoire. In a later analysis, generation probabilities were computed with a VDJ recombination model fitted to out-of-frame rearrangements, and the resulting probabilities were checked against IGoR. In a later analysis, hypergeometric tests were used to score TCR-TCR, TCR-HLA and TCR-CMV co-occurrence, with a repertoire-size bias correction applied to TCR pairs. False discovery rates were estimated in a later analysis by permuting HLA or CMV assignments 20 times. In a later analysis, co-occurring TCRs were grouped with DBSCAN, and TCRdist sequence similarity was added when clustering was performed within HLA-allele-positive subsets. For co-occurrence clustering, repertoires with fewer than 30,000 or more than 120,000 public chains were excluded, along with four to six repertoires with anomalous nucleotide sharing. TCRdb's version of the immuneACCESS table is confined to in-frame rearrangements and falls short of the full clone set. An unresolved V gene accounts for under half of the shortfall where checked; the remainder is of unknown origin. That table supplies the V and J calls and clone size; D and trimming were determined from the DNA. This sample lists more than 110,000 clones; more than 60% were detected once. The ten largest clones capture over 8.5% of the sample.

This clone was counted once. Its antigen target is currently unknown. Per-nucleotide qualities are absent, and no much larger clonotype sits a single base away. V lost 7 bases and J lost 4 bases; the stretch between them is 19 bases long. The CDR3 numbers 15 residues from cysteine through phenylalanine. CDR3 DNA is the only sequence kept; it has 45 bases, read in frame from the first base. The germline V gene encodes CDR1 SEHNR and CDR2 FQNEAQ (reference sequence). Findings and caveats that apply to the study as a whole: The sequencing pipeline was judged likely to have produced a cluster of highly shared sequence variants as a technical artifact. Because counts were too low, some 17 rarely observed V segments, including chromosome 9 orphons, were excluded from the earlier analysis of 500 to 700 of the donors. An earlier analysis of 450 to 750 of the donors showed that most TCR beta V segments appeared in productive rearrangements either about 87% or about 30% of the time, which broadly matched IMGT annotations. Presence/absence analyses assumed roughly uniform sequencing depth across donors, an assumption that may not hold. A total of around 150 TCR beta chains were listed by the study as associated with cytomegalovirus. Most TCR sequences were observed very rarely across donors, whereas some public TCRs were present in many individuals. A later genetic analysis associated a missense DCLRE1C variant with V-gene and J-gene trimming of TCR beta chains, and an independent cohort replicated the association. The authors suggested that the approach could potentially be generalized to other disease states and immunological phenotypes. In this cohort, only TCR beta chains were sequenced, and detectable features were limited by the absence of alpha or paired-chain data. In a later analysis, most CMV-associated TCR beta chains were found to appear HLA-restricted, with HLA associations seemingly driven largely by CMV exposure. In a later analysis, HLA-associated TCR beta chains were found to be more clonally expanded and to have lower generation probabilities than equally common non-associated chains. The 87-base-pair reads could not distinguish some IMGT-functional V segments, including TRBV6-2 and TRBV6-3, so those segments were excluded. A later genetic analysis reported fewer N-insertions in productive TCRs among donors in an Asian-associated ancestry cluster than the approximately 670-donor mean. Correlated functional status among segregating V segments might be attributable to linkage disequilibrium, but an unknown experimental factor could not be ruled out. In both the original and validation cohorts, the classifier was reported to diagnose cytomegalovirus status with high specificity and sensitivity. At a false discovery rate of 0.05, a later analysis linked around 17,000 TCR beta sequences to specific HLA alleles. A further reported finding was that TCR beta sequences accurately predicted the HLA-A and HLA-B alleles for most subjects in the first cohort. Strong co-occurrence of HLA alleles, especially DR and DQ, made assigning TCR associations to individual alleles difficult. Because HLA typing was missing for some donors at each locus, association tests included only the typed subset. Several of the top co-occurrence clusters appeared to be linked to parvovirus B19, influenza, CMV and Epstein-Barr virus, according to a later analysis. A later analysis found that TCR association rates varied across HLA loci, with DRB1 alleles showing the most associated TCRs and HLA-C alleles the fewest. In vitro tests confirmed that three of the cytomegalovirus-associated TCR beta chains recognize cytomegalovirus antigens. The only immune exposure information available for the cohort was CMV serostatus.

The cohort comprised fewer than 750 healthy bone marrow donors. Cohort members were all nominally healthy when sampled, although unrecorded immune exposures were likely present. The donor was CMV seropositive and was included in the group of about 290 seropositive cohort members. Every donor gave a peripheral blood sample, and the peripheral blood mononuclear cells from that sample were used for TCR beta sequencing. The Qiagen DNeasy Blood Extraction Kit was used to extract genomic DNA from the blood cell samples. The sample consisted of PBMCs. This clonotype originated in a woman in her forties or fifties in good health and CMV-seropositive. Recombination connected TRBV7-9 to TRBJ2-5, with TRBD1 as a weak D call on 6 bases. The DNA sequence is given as TGTGCCAGCACTCCACAGGGCCGTGGGGGAGAGACCCAGTACTTC. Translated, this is CASTPQGRGGETQYF.